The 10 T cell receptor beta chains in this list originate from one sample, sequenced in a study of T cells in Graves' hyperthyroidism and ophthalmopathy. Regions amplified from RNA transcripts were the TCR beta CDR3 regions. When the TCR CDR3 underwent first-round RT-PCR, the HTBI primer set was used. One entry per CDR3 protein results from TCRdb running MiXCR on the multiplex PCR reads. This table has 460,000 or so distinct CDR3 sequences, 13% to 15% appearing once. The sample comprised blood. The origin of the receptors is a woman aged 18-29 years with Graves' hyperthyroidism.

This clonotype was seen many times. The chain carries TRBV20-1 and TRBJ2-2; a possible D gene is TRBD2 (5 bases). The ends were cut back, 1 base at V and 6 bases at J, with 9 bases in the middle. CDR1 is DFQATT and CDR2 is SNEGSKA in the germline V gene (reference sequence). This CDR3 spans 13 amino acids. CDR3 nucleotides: TGCAGTGCTAGAGGTACTAGTTCCGGGGAGCTGTTTTTT. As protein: CSARGTSSGELFF.

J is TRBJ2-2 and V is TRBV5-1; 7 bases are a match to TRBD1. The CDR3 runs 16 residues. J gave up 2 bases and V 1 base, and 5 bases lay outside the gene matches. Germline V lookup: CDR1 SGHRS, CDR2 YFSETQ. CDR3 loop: CASSLRQGQNTGELFF. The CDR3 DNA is TGCGCCAGCAGCTTGCGACAGGGCCAAAACACCGGGGAGCTGTTTTTT. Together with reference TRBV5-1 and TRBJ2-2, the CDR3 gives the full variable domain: KAGVTQTPRYLIKTRGQQVTLSCSPISGHRSVSWYQQTPGQGLQFLFEYFSETQRNKGNFPGRFSGRQFSNSRSEMNVSTLELGDSALYLCASSLRQGQNTGELFFGEGSRLTVL.

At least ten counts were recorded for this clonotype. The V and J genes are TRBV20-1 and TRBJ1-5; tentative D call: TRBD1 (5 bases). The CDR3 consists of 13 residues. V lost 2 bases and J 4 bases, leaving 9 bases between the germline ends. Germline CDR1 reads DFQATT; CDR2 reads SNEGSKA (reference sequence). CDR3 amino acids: CSARSGKNQPQHF. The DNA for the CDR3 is TGCAGTGCTAGATCAGGGAAGAATCAGCCCCAGCATTTT.

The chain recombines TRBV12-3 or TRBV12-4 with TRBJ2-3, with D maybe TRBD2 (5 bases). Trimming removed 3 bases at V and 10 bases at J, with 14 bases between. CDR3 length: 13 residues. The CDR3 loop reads CASSFLAREAQYF. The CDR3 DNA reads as TGTGCCAGCAGTTTCCTAGCCAGAGAGGCGCAGTATTTT.

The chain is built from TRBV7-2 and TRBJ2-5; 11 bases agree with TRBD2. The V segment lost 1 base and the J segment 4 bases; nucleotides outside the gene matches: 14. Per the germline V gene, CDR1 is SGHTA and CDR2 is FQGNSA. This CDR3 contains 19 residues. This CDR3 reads CASSLGQSTRGLAGETQYF. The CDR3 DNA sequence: TGTGCCAGCAGCTTAGGACAAAGCACACGCGGACTAGCGGGAGAGACCCAGTACTTC.

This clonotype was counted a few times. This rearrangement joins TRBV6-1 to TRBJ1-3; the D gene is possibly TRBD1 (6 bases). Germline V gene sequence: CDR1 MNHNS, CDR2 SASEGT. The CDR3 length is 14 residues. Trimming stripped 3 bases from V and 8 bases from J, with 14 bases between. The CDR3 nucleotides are TGTGCCAGCAGTGATCAGGGGCGGTCAGACACCATATATTTT. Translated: CASSDQGRSDTIYF.

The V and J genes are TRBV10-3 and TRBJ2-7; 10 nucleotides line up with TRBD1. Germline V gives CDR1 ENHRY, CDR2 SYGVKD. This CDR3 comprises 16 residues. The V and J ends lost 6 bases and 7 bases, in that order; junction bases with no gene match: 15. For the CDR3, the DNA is TGTGCCATCAGGTTAGGATCGGGACAGGGGTTTCGGGAGCAGTACTTC. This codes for CAIRLGSGQGFREQYF.

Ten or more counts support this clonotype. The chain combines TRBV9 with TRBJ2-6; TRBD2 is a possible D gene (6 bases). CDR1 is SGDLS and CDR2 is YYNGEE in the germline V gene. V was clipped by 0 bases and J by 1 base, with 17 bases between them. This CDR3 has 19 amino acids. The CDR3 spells CASSVAGGGTRSGANVLTF. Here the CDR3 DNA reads TGTGCCAGCAGCGTAGCGGGTGGAGGGACTCGGTCTGGGGCCAACGTCCTGACTTTC. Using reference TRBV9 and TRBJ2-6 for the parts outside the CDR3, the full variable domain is DSGVTQTPKHLITATGQRVTLRCSPRSGDLSVYWYQQSLDQGLQFLIQYYNGEERAKGNILERFSAQQFPDLHSELNLSSLELGDSALYFCASSVAGGGTRSGANVLTFGAGSRLTVL.

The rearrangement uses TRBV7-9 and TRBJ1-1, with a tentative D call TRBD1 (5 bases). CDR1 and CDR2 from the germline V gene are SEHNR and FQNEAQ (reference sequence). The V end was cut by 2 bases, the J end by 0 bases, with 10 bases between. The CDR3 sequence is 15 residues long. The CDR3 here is CASSLQGQVNTEAFF. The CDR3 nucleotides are TGTGCCAGCAGCTTACAGGGCCAGGTGAACACTGAAGCTTTCTTT.

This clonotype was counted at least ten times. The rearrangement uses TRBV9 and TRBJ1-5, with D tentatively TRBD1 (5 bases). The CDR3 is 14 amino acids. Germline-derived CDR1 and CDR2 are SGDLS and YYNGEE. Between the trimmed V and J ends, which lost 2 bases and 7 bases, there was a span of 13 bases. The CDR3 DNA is TGTGCCAGCAGCGTTGGGGACGCCAGGCAGCCCCAGCATTTT. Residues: CASSVGDARQPQHF.